This record looks at one T cell receptor (beta chain) sequence and its context. The target antigen is unknown. Naive CD8 cells lacked CD45RO and underwent positive selection for CCR7, leaving out terminally differentiated effector memory CD45RA+ cells. TCRdb's table, derived via immunoSEQ multiplex PCR, lists solely in-frame clones and lacks some. Of about 2.1 million clones detected, 85% to 95% appear once; the ten largest clones hold roughly 1.7%. The data originate from a study of shared clonotypes between healthy human individuals. Overall study findings and caveats: At large depth, rarefaction still showed sorted-subset sequencing to be incomplete.

The CDR3 has 15 residues. Trimming shortened V by 3 bases and J by 1 base, and 11 bases separated the two germline ends. The germline V gene encodes CDR1 SNHLY and CDR2 FYNNEI. The sequence was collected from a young man in good health. Some clones in this sample may be carry-over from other donors' samples. The chain has TRBV2 and TRBJ2-3; no clear D. Sequencing used naive CD8+ T cells from PBMCs. In DNA, the CDR3 is TGTGCCAGCAGTGAGGACGTACCCGGCACAGATACGCAGTATTTT. Translation gives CASSEDVPGTDTQYF.